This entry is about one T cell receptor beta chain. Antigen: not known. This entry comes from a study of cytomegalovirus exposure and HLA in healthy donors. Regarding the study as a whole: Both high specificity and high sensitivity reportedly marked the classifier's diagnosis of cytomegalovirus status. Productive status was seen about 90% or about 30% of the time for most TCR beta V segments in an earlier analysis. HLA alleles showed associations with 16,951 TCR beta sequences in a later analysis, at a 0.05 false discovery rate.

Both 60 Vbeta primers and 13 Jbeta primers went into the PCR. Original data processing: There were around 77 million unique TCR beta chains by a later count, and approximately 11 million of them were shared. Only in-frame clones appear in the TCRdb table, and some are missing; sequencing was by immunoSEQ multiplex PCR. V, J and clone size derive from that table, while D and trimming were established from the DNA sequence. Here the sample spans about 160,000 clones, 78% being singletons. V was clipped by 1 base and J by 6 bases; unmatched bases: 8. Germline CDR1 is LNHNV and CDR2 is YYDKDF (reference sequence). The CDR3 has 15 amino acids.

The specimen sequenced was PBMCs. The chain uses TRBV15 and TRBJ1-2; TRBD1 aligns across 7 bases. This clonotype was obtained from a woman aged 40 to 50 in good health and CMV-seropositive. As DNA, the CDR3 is TGTGCCACCAGCAGAGTGGTACAGGGGTTGGATGGCTACACCTTC. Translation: CATSRVVQGLDGYTF.